Given below is one T cell receptor (beta chain) in context. The data stem from a study of blood T cell repertoires in COVID-19. The germline V gene encodes CDR1 SGHRS and CDR2 YFSETQ. The CDR3 has 14 residues. V was clipped by 3 bases and J by 4 bases; unmatched bases: 4. Source study methods: How many nucleated cells were present was estimated from reference gene primer amplification. Some clones are missing from TCRdb's copy, which holds only in-frame ones; the method was immunoSEQ multiplex PCR. The V and J calls and clone size were taken over from that table, and D and trimming were inferred from the DNA. Among about 70,000 clones listed, approximately 77% were seen once.

This chain joins TRBV5-1 and TRBJ2-7; 10 bases fit TRBD1. This receptor was identified in a woman in her 70s with acute or convalescent COVID-19. Material: peripheral blood. The chain's CDR3 is CASSSGTGEYEQYF. The CDR3 DNA is TGCGCCAGCAGCTCTGGGACAGGGGAATACGAGCAGTACTTC.